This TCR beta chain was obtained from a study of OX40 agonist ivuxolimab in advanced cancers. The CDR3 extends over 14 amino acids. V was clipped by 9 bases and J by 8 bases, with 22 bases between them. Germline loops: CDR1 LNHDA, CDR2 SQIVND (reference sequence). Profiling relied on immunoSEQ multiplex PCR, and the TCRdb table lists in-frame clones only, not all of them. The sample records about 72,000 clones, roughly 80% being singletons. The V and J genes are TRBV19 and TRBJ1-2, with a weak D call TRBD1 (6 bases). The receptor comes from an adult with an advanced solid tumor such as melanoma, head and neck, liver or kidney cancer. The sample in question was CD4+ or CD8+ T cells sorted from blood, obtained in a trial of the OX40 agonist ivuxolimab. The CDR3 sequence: CASAPGDPLGGYTF. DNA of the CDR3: TGTGCCAGCGCCCCAGGGGACCCTTTAGGGGGCTACACCTTC.